Each of the 26 T cell receptor beta chains below was sequenced from the same sample in a study of a mutant IDH1 vaccine in newly diagnosed glioma (dated by TCRdb to the early 2020s). Receptors were amplified or captured by the immunoSEQ multiplex PCR assay. As stored in TCRdb, this immuneACCESS dataset retains in-frame rearrangements with V and J assigned. A fraction of the clones does not appear; measured against another copy, unresolved V genes explain less than half of the discrepancy, and the remainder lacks a known reason. Present in this sample are nearly 55,000 clones, about 85% of which were seen just once. 4.1% of the sample is in the top ten clones. Their antigens are not known. Taken with the paper, the label for time point translates to: week 35, safety follow-up. Each vaccine dose, consisting of 300 ug of a 20-mer mutant IDH1 peptide in Montanide, was administered subcutaneously with topical imiquimod.

The sequencing used PBMCs, collected from a glioma patient whose treatment included an IDH1 peptide vaccine. The receptor source for this set is a young woman with glioma.

The V and J genes are TRBV2 and TRBJ2-5; D not certain. CDR1 and CDR2 (germline): SNHLY, FYNNEI. This CDR3 contains 11 residues. Between the trimmed V and J ends, which lost 7 bases and 5 bases, there was a span of 8 bases. The CDR3 reads CASTLMETQYF. The CDR3 DNA reads as TGTGCCAGCACCCTTATGGAGACCCAGTACTTC.

J is TRBJ1-3 and V is TRBV28; TRBD1 matches 7 bases. The V segment lost 6 bases and the J segment 0 bases; nucleotides outside the gene matches: 5. There are 15 residues in the CDR3. Germline V gene lookup returns CDR1 MDHEN and CDR2 SYDVKM. CDR3 sequence: CASRTGSNSGNTIYF. The CDR3 DNA follows: TGTGCCAGCAGGACAGGGTCCAACTCTGGAAACACCATATATTTT. Filled out from reference TRBV28 and TRBJ1-3, the complete variable domain reads DVKVTQSSRYLVKRTGEKVFLECVQDMDHENMFWYRQDPGLGLRLIYFSYDVKMKEKGDIPEGYSVSREKKERFSLILESASTNQTSMYLCASRTGSNSGNTIYFGEGSWLTVV.

The chain has TRBV4-2 and TRBJ1-2, with D perhaps matching TRBD1 (6 bases). The V end was cut by 1 base, the J end by 2 bases, with 14 bases between. CDR3 length equals 16 residues. The germline gives CDR1 LGHNA, CDR2 YNFKEQ. This CDR3 is CASSQVLRGQNYGYTF. CDR3 nucleotide sequence: TGTGCCAGCAGCCAAGTCCTACGGGGACAAAACTATGGCTACACCTTC.

V usage is TRBV4-1 and J usage is TRBJ1-5; 10 bases match TRBD1. Germline assignment: CDR1 MGHRA and CDR2 YSYEKL. The CDR3 length is 16 residues. V trimming: 0 bases; J trimming: 4 bases; junction bases outside the gene matches: 3. The CDR3 loop reads CASSQDRQGANQPQHF. The CDR3 DNA reads TGCGCCAGCAGCCAAGATAGACAGGGGGCGAATCAGCCCCAGCATTTT.

This sequence joins TRBV10-1 and TRBJ2-3; 8 bases align to TRBD2. The length of the CDR3 is 15 residues. Germline V gives CDR1 WNHNN, CDR2 SYGVQD (reference sequence). The V and J ends lost 6 bases and 2 bases, in that order; junction bases with no gene match: 7. In nucleotides, the CDR3 is TGCGCCAGCAGCCCGGGACTAGGAAACACAGATACGCAGTATTTT. This translates into CASSPGLGNTDTQYF.

The chain employs TRBV5-1 and TRBJ1-2, with 7 nucleotides matching TRBD1. This CDR3 has 15 residues. V shed 0 bases, J shed 4 bases, and the junction held 6 bases outside the gene matches. Germline-derived CDR1 and CDR2 are SGHRS and YFSETQ. CDR3 protein: CASSLDRGGAYGYTF. The CDR3 DNA sequence: TGCGCCAGCAGCTTGGACAGGGGAGGAGCCTATGGCTACACCTTC.

The chain recombines TRBV6-7 with TRBJ1-3, with D unresolved. TRBV6-7 is recorded as an ORF, its role being uncertain. CDR3 length equals 9 residues. As DNA, the CDR3 is TGTCTATTTGGAAACACCATATATTTT. Translation: CLFGNTIYF.

DNA of the CDR3: TGTGCCAGCAGGTTTCAAGGGGGCACAGATACGCAGTATTTT. It encodes CASRFQGGTDTQYF. The chain uses TRBV2 and TRBJ2-3; perhaps TRBD1 as D (5 bases). Germline V gene sequence: CDR1 SNHLY, CDR2 FYNNEI. The V gene lost 6 bases and the J gene lost 1 base, with 11 bases spanning the gap. The CDR3 covers 14 residues.

This chain links TRBV6-1 with TRBJ1-1; D unclear. V was cut by 7 bases and J by 1 base, with 10 bases left in between. This CDR3 region has 13 residues. CDR1 and CDR2 (germline): MNHNS, SASEGT. CDR3 loop: CASTEVSNTEAFF. The CDR3 DNA follows: TGTGCCAGCACGGAGGTTTCGAACACTGAAGCTTTCTTT.

The rearrangement joins TRBV30 to TRBJ1-2, with D possibly matching TRBD1 (5 bases). The V end lost 5 bases, the J end lost 4 bases, and 14 bases lay between the germline ends. The germline V gene encodes CDR1 GTSNPN and CDR2 SVGIG (reference sequence). This CDR3 comprises 13 residues. CDR3: CAWGPTGAYGYTF. The CDR3 DNA reads as TGTGCCTGGGGTCCCACCGGGGCCTATGGCTACACCTTC. The whole variable domain, filled in from reference TRBV30 and TRBJ1-2, reads SQTIHQWPATLVQPVGSPLSLECTVEGTSNPNLYWYRQAAGRGLQLLFYSVGIGQISSEVPQNLSASRPQDRQFILSSKKLLLSDSGFYLCAWGPTGAYGYTFGSGTRLTVV.

The chain couples TRBV10-3 to TRBJ1-2, with D tentatively TRBD1 (5 bases). This CDR3 is built from 14 residues. V lost 3 bases to trimming and J lost 6 bases, with 14 bases between them. Germline CDR1 is ENHRY and CDR2 is SYGVKD. The CDR3 is CAISDRGGSNGYTF. In DNA, the CDR3 is TGTGCCATCAGTGATCGTGGGGGAAGTAATGGCTACACCTTC.

The rearrangement uses TRBV5-1 and TRBJ1-1, with no clear D. CDR1 is SGHRS, CDR2 YFSETQ, per germline. V was clipped by 0 bases and J by 1 base, with 13 bases between them. The CDR3 contains 16 residues. The CDR3 spells CASSLDTGISNTEAFF. The DNA for the CDR3 is TGCGCCAGCAGCTTGGACACCGGGATATCGAACACTGAAGCTTTCTTT.

V usage is TRBV29-1 and J usage is TRBJ2-7; the match to TRBD1 covers 10 bases. CDR1 and CDR2 (germline): SQVTM, ANQGSEA. Unmatched junction bases numbered 6, after V lost 6 bases and J lost 4 bases. The CDR3 is 13 amino acids. The CDR3 coding sequence is TGCAGCGTCGCGACAGGGGGCGGGTACGAGCAGTACTTC. It specifies CSVATGGGYEQYF.

This chain joins TRBV5-4 and TRBJ2-3, with 13 bases lining up with TRBD2. The junction had 8 bases not matched to a gene; V was cut back by 3 bases and J by 1 base. Germline loops: CDR1 SGHNT, CDR2 YYREEE (reference sequence). There are 18 residues in the CDR3. The CDR3 DNA is TGTGCCAGCAGCTCGCCGGGACTAGCGGGGAAAGGCACAGATACGCAGTATTTT. Translated: CASSSPGLAGKGTDTQYF.

The chain has TRBV6-1 and TRBJ1-1; D perhaps matches TRBD1 (5 bases). The CDR3 is 13 amino acids. The V gene's germline CDR1 is MNHNS and CDR2 SASEGT. V gave up 6 bases and J gave up 4 bases, with 12 bases separating them. The CDR3 sequence: CASRDRDSTEAFF. The DNA for the CDR3 is TGTGCCAGCAGGGACCGAGACAGCACTGAAGCTTTCTTT.

V and J are TRBV5-8 and TRBJ1-5, with D tentatively TRBD1 (5 bases). V shed 5 bases and J shed 2 bases, with 11 bases lying between them. The germline CDR1 and CDR2 sequences are SGHTS and YDEGEE. There are 14 residues in the CDR3. This CDR3 is CASRPREGNQPQHF. As DNA, the CDR3 is TGTGCCAGCAGACCCAGGGAAGGCAATCAGCCCCAGCATTTT.

The chain is built from TRBV7-2 and TRBJ2-3; D possibly matches TRBD1 or TRBD2 (5 bases each). This CDR3 is 14 amino acids long. Per germline, CDR1 SGHTA and CDR2 FQGNSA. V dropped 4 bases and J dropped 2 bases, with 10 bases sitting between them. The CDR3 DNA is TGTGCCAGCAGCTCCAGAGGGGCCACAGATACGCAGTATTTT. It codes for CASSSRGATDTQYF.

This clone was seen just once. This chain uses TRBV13 with TRBJ2-3; 7 bases are a match to TRBD2. Losses at the gene ends were 4 bases for V and 5 bases for J; bases not matched to a gene: 6. CDR1 PRHDT and CDR2 FYEKMQ come from the germline V gene (reference sequence). This CDR3 spans 14 amino acids. CDR3 sequence (DNA): TGTGCCAGCAGCTCAGCGGGACTCATAGATACGCAGTATTTT. Translated, it gives CASSSAGLIDTQYF.

This clone was seen a handful of times. As DNA, the CDR3 is TGTGCCAGTCATCGGACAGGAACTTTGAACACTGAAGCTTTCTTT. Encoded protein: CASHRTGTLNTEAFF. V and J are TRBV2 and TRBJ1-1, with 7 bases matching TRBD1. The CDR3 extends over 15 amino acids. The ends lost 9 bases at V and 0 bases at J; junction bases unmatched: 10. Looked up from germline, CDR1 is SNHLY and CDR2 is FYNNEI.

This chain connects TRBV2 to TRBJ1-1; D might be TRBD1 (5 bases). The ends were cut back, 11 bases at V and 3 bases at J, with 16 bases in the middle. The CDR3 totals 13 residues. Germline CDR1 reads SNHLY; CDR2 reads FYNNEI. The CDR3 here is CAGRPGGYTEAFF. CDR3 bases: TGTGCCGGACGGCCCGGGGGGTACACTGAAGCTTTCTTT.

The CDR3 bases are TGCGCCAGCAGCAGCTACGGGACTAGCTACTACGAGCAGTACTTC. This encodes CASSSYGTSYYEQYF. This chain connects TRBV5-1 to TRBJ2-7, with 9 positions matching TRBD2. Germline CDR1 and CDR2: SGHRS and YFSETQ. Trimming cost V 4 bases and J 3 bases; bases outside gene matches: 8. There are 15 residues in the CDR3.

The chain carries TRBV13 and TRBJ2-5; a possible D gene is TRBD2 (6 bases). The CDR3 is made up of 15 amino acids. The V gene's germline CDR1 is PRHDT and CDR2 FYEKMQ (reference sequence). V lost 0 bases to trimming and J lost 0 bases, with 8 bases between them. CDR3 DNA sequence: TGTGCCAGCAGCTTAGGACTAGCTGACCAAGAGACCCAGTACTTC. Its protein is CASSLGLADQETQYF.

The rearrangement joins TRBV27 to TRBJ2-1; D not resolved. The CDR3 contains 13 residues. Deletions cut 2 bases from V and 3 bases from J, with 5 bases between. Germline V gene sequence: CDR1 MNHEY, CDR2 SMNVEV (reference sequence). The CDR3 DNA reads TGTGCCAGCAGTTTAGGGTTCTACAATGAGCAGTTCTTC. The encoded protein is CASSLGFYNEQFF.

CDR3 protein: CASSPFQGNPYEQYF. CDR3 coding DNA: TGTGCCAGCAGCCCCTTCCAGGGGAACCCCTACGAGCAGTACTTC. The chain uses TRBV28 and TRBJ2-7, with D possibly TRBD1 on 6 matching bases. Deletions cut 6 bases from V and 2 bases from J, with 17 bases between. Germline assignment: CDR1 MDHEN and CDR2 SYDVKM. The CDR3 covers 15 residues.

The CDR3 here is CASSQELLENNEQFF. The CDR3 nucleotides are TGTGCCAGCAGCCAGGAACTACTAGAAAACAATGAGCAGTTCTTC. The chain uses TRBV4-2 and TRBJ2-1, with a possible D match to TRBD2 (5 bases). The CDR3 loop spans 15 amino acids. V lost 3 bases to trimming and J lost 5 bases, with 14 bases between them. Germline assignment: CDR1 LGHNA and CDR2 YNFKEQ.

V is TRBV5-4 and J is TRBJ1-6; D unclear. The CDR3 runs to 16 residues. V shed 0 bases and J shed 8 bases, with 15 bases lying between them. The V gene's germline CDR1 is SGHNT and CDR2 YYREEE (reference sequence). The CDR3 here is CASSLVGSERDSPLHF. In nucleotides, the CDR3 is TGTGCCAGCAGCTTGGTGGGGTCCGAGAGGGATTCACCCCTCCACTTT.